This T cell receptor beta chain was recorded in a study of cytomegalovirus exposure and HLA in healthy donors. Study conclusions and caveats: Other equally common chains were less clonally expanded than HLA-associated TCR beta chains, a later analysis showed. Apparent HLA restriction characterized most CMV-associated TCR beta chains in a later analysis. The productive fraction for most TCR beta V segments was about 87% or about 30% in an earlier analysis. Presence/absence analyses treated sequencing depth as roughly uniform across donors.

Amplification used 60 Vbeta primers and 13 Jbeta primers. Only in-frame clones appear in the TCRdb table, and some are missing; sequencing was by immunoSEQ multiplex PCR. The sample has about 190,000 clones, 82% seen once. On this clone itself: The antigen is not known.

Per the germline V gene, CDR1 is SSHAT and CDR2 is FNYEAQ (reference sequence). V shed 3 bases and J shed 1 base, with 5 bases lying between them. The CDR3 spans 13 residues. The chain combines TRBV7-7 with TRBJ2-3; possibly TRBD2 for D (5 bases). The origin of this receptor is a woman in her late teens or twenties in good health and CMV-seronegative. The sample taken for sequencing was PBMCs. CDR3 in amino acids: CASSFGGTDTQYF. CDR3 DNA: TGTGCCAGCAGCTTCGGGGGCACAGATACGCAGTATTTT.